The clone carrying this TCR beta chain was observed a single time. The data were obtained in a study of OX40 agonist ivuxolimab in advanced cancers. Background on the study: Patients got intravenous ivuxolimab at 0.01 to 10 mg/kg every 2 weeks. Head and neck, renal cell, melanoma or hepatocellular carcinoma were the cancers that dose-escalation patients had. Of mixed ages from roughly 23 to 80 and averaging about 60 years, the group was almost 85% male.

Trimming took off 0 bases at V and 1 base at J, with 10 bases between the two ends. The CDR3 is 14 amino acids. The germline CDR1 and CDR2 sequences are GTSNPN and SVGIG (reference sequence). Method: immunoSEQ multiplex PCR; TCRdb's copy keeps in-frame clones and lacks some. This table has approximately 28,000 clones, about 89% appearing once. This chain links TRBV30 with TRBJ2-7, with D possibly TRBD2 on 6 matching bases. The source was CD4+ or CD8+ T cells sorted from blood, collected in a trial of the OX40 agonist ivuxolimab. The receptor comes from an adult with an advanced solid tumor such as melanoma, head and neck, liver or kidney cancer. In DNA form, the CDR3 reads TGTGCCTGGAGTGTAAGTAGCGGTTCCTACGAGCAGTACTTC. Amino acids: CAWSVSSGSYEQYF.